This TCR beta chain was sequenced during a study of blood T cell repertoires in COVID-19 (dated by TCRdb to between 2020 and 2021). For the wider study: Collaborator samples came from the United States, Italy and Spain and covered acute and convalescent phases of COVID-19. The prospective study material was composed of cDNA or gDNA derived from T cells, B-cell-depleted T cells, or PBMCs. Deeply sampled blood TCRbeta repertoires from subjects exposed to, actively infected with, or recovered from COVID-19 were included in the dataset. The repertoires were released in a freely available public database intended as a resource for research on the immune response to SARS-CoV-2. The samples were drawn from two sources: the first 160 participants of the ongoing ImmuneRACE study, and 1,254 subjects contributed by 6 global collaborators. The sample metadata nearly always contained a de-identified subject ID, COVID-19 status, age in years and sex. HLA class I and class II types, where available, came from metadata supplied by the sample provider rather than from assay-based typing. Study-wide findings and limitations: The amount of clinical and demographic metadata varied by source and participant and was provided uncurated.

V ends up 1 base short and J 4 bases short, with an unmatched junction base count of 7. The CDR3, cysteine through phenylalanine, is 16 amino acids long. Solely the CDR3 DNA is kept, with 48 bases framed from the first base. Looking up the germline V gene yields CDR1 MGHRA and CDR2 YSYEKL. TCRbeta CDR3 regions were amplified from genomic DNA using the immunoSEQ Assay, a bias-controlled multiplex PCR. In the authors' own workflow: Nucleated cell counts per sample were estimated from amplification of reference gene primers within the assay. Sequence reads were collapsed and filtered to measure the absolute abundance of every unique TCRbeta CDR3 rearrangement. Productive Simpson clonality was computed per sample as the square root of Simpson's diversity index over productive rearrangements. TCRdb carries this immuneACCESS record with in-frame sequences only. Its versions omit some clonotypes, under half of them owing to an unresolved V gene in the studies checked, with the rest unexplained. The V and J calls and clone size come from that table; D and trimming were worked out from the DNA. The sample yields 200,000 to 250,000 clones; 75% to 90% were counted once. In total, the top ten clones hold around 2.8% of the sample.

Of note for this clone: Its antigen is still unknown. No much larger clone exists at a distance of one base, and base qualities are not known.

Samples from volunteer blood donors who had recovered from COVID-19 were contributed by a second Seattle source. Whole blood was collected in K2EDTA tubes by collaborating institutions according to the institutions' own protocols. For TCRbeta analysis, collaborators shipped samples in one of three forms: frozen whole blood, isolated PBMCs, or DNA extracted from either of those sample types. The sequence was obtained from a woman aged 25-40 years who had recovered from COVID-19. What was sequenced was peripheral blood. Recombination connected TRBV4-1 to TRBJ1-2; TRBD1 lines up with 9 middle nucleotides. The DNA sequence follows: TGCGCCAGCAGCCAAGGAAGACAGGGGGAGATCTATGGCTACACCTTC. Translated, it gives CASSQGRQGEIYGYTF.